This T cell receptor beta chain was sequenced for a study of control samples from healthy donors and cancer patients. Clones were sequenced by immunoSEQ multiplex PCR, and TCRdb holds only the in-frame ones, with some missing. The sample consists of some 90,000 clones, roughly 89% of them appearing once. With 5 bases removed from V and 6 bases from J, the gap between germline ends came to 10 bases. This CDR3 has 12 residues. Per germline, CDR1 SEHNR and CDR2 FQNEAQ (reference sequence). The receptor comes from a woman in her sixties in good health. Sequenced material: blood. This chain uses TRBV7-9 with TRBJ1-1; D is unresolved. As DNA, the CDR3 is TGTGCCAGCAGCCTAAACACACCTGAAGCTTTCTTT. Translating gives CASSLNTPEAFF.